This TCR beta chain was profiled in a study of OX40 agonist ivuxolimab in advanced cancers. Whole-study context: Administration of intravenous ivuxolimab to patients occurred every 2 weeks at 0.01 to 10 mg/kg. From roughly 20 to 85 years was the age range, with a mean of around 56 years, and approximately 80% were male. Study-wide results and caveats: Undetermined was the antigen specificity of the expanded peripheral T cells.

Data came from immunoSEQ multiplex PCR; TCRdb stores just in-frame clones and leaves some out. The table has fewer than 65,000 clones, approximately 80% seen once. To note about this clone: Antigen unknown.

Sequencing used CD4+ or CD8+ T cells sorted from blood, obtained in a trial of the OX40 agonist ivuxolimab. This clonotype originated in an adult with an advanced solid tumor such as melanoma, head and neck, liver or kidney cancer.

CDR3 bases: TGTGCCAGCAGTTATAGGGACACTAACTATGGCTACACCTTC. Protein product: CASSYRDTNYGYTF. V usage is TRBV6-5 and J usage is TRBJ1-2, with a weak D call TRBD1 (6 bases). Germline assignment: CDR1 MNHEY and CDR2 SVGAGI. V was cut by 3 bases and J by 0 bases, with 8 bases left in between. This CDR3 has 14 residues.